Sequencing of this T cell receptor (beta chain) was carried out in a study of cytomegalovirus exposure and HLA in healthy donors. Amplification used 60 Vbeta primers and 13 Jbeta primers. The data were produced by immunoSEQ multiplex PCR, yet TCRdb's version contains in-frame clones alone and is incomplete. The sample consists of 110,000 to 150,000 clones, approximately 82% of them appearing once. To note about this clone: Its antigen is unknown.

Findings and limits, study-wide: The HLA-A and HLA-B alleles of most subjects were reportedly predicted accurately from TCR beta sequences. Trimming of TCR beta V- and J-genes showed a link, identified in a later analysis, to a missense DCLRE1C variant. Researchers reported that a few CMV-associated chains were confirmed in vitro as CMV antigen-specific. Some public TCRs appeared in many individuals, while most sequences were rare.

The source is a woman between 55 and 75 years old in good health and CMV-seropositive. Sequencing was carried out using PBMCs.

CDR3: CASSLVGTGVAEQYF. The CDR3 coding sequence is TGTGCCAGCAGCTTGGTAGGGACAGGGGTGGCCGAGCAGTACTTC. The gene calls are TRBV5-4 and TRBJ2-7, with 10 nucleotides matching TRBD1. The CDR3 has 15 residues. Germline loops: CDR1 SGHNT, CDR2 YYREEE (reference sequence). V lost 0 bases to trimming and J lost 6 bases; unmatched junction nucleotides: 6.